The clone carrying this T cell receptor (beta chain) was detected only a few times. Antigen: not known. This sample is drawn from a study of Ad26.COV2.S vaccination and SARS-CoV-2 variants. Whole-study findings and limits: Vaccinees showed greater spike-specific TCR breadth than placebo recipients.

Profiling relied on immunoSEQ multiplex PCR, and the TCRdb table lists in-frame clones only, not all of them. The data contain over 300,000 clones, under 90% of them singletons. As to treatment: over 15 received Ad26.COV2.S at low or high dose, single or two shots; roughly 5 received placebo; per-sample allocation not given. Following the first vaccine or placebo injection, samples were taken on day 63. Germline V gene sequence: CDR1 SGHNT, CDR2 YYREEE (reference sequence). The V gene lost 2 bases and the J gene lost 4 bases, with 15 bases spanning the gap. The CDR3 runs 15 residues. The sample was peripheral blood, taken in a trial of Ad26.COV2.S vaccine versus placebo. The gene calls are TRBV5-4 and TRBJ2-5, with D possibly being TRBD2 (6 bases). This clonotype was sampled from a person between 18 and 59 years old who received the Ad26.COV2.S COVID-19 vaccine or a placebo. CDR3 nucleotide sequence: TGTGCCAGCAGCTTCTTAAGCGGGCCCGGAGAGACCCAGTACTTC. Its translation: CASSFLSGPGETQYF.